This T cell receptor (beta chain) was sequenced for a study of cytomegalovirus exposure and HLA in healthy donors. Study-level points and caveats: Published work reported that the classifier diagnosed cytomegalovirus status with high specificity and sensitivity. It was found in a later analysis that first-cohort TCR clusters tended to co-occur in the 120 validation repertoires. The study found most TCR sequences rare, yet found some public TCRs in many donors. As confirmed in vitro, a few CMV-associated chains were specific for CMV antigens.

CDR3 length equals 12 residues. In germline, CDR1 is MNHNS, CDR2 SASEGT. Trimming left V 8 bases short and J 2 bases short, with 9 bases between. TCRdb keeps only in-frame clones here, not all; method: immunoSEQ multiplex PCR. The table includes 140,000 or so clones, nearly 90% detected once. Remarks on this clone: The antigen remains unidentified.

The chain couples TRBV6-1 to TRBJ1-2; a weak D match, TRBD1 (5 bases). The sample comprised PBMCs. The receptor comes from a woman under 30 in good health and CMV-seropositive. CDR3: CASHRQNYGYTF. The DNA of the CDR3 is TGTGCCAGCCATAGACAGAACTATGGCTACACCTTC.